This T cell receptor beta chain was sequenced in a study of lymphopenia after photon versus proton radiotherapy (dated by TCRdb to the late 2010s). With respect to the entire study: Photon and proton radiation therapy were compared by the study for their immunological effects in patients with gastrointestinal tumors who developed high-grade lymphopenia. The 20 patients in the cohort had gastrointestinal tumors, were treated with either photon or proton therapy, and subsequently developed lymphopenia. The goal of the study was to describe how the two radiation modalities differ in their effects on the immune system.

As regards this clone: It lacks a known antigen. It has no much larger one-base neighbor in the sample; base qualities were not kept.

The method behind the library was the immunoSEQ multiplex PCR assay. Deep sequencing of rearranged TCR beta loci, alongside multiparametric flow cytometry, was used to profile T cell repertoires. Held by TCRdb, this immuneACCESS table contains in-frame sequences only and omits some clones. Under half of the omission traces to an unresolved V gene where checked; the cause of the rest is unknown. This sample has about 26,000 clones in its table, and around 86% of those were observed once. In total, the top ten clones hold under 4.5% of the sample. The study at large found these results: Proton-treated patients stayed relatively stable during treatment, while photon-treated patients lost naive T cells and TCR diversity and gained effector/memory populations. Among patients across the cohort who died, overall survival time showed an inverse correlation with a larger post-nadir drop in TCR diversity. After the lymphocyte count nadir, photon-treated repertoires showed oligoclonal expansion, especially of CD8+ Temra cells, which drove the drop in diversity. The authors looked at the survival association only in patients who died, and they framed better survival with proton therapy as a possibility rather than a demonstrated result.

The source of this sequence is a woman aged 45 to 65 with pancreatic cancer. Sequencing was performed on peripheral blood, taken from a patient treated with photon-based radiotherapy.

The encoded CDR3 is CAISSGSYYEQYF. The DNA is as follows: TGTGCCATCAGTAGCGGGAGCTACTACGAGCAGTACTTC. The V gene is TRBV10-3 and the J gene is TRBJ2-7; 8 bases in the middle match TRBD2. Taken from the germline V gene, the CDR1 and CDR2 loops are ENHRY and SYGVKD. V is cut back by 5 bases and J by 3 bases, with 3 bases in the junction unmatched. The CDR3 covers 13 residues, taking in both the cysteine and the phenylalanine. The retained sequence is limited to the CDR3, 39 bases, with the frame set at the first base.